The clone carrying this T cell receptor (beta chain) was detected a few times. Its antigen is still unknown. All donors were healthy, and all were Caucasian. The data stem from a study of identical twins. From germline, CDR1 is SGDLS and CDR2 YYNGEE. V lost 5 bases and J lost 3; bases outside the gene matches: 3. This CDR3 spans 13 amino acids. Overall study results and limits: Conclusions came from cross-sectional statistical analysis, not from following the same donors. The study found excess low generation probability among twin-shared out-of-frame alpha sequences.

A single record per CDR3 protein comes from TCRdb applying MiXCR to the 5' RACE reads. The sample consists of 200,000 to 250,000 distinct CDR3 sequences, over 11% of them appearing once. The sample was memory (CD45RO+) T cells sorted from blood. This sequence was found in a woman aged 18-29 years in good health. The chain has TRBV9 and TRBJ2-7; TRBD2 aligns across 9 bases. CDR3 bases: TGTGCCAGCAGTAAGACTAGCGGCTACGAGCAGTACTTC. Protein sequence: CASSKTSGYEQYF.